The 23 T cell receptor beta chains reported below all come from one sample, sequenced in a study of human T cells and chemical hapten exposure. Time point described: patch test 2, 6 weeks after DPC sensitization. Treatment meaning: therapeutic diphenylcyclopropenone sensitization with weekly scalp DPC. TCRdb recomputed calls from the RACE reads with MiXCR, one row per CDR3 protein. The sample lists tens of thousands of distinct CDR3 sequences, less than 8.5% occurring once. The specimen was whole blood, collected in connection with sensitization to the hapten diphenylcyclopropenone (DPC). All receptors come from a woman aged 30 to 39 with alopecia areata. Some clones in this sample may be carry-over from other donors' samples.

This clonotype has just a few counts. CDR3 DNA sequence: TGTGCCAGCAGTACCTTGACAGGGTCGAAGACCCAGTACTTC. Its translation is CASSTLTGSKTQYF. The rearrangement joins TRBV6-2 or TRBV6-3 to TRBJ2-5; 7 positions match TRBD1. The CDR3 contains 14 residues. Per the germline V gene, CDR1 is MNHEY and CDR2 is SVGEGT. V lost 5 bases to trimming and J lost 6 bases; unmatched junction nucleotides: 9.

The gene calls are TRBV7-9 and TRBJ2-3, with 12 bases matching TRBD2. The ends lost 4 bases at V and 6 bases at J; junction bases unmatched: 5. CDR1 SEHNR and CDR2 FQNEAQ come from the germline V gene (reference sequence). The CDR3 runs 15 residues. The CDR3 nucleotides read TGTGCCAGCAGCTCTAGCGGGGGGGCCAGGGATACGCAGTATTTT. As protein: CASSSSGGARDTQYF.

A note on this clonotype: At one end, the junction sequence differs from germline, possibly due to a read error. The chain employs TRBV5-6 and TRBJ1-5; D is perhaps TRBD1 (6 bases). CDR1 is SGHDT, CDR2 YYEEEE, per germline. The CDR3 spans 16 residues. This CDR3 reads CTSSTRDIGSNQPQHF. CDR3 sequence (DNA): TGTACCAGCAGCACGAGGGACATTGGGAGCAATCAGCCCCAGCATTTT.

The V gene is TRBV11-2, the J gene TRBJ2-3; D is uncertain. Germline V gives CDR1 SGHAT, CDR2 FQNNGV. Trimming removed 7 bases from V and 4 bases from J, with 12 bases in between. The CDR3 runs to 13 residues. The CDR3 DNA follows: TGTGCCAGCACGGCACACGAAGCAGATACGCAGTATTTT. Its translation is CASTAHEADTQYF.

This clonotype was found many times. The rearrangement links TRBV7-9 to TRBJ1-1; D uncertain. CDR1 SEHNR and CDR2 FQNEAQ come from the germline V gene (reference sequence). V lost 0 bases and J lost 8, with 10 bases in between. The CDR3 runs to 13 residues. CDR3 loop: CASSLARQIEAFF. Here the CDR3 DNA reads TGTGCCAGCAGCTTAGCGCGGCAGATCGAAGCTTTCTTT.

DNA for the CDR3: TGTGCCAGCAGTTACCAAGGACAGCCTGAAGCTTTCTTT. This codes for CASSYQGQPEAFF. The chain links TRBV6-5 to TRBJ1-1, with D perhaps matching TRBD1 (6 bases). Germline CDR1 and CDR2: MNHEY and SVGAGI. The CDR3 sequence is 13 residues long. Between the trimmed V and J ends, which lost 2 bases and 6 bases, there was a span of 10 bases.

About this clonotype: This may arise from a read error, as a much more abundant clone is one base away. The V gene is TRBV7-9, the J gene TRBJ1-2; D is uncertain. This CDR3 has 13 residues. CDR1 and CDR2 (germline): SEHNR, FQNEAQ (reference sequence). The V and J ends lost 1 base and 8 bases respectively, with 11 bases between them. CDR3 protein: CASSLELGMGYTF. The CDR3 bases are TGTGCCAGCAGCTTAGAGCTGGGTATGGGCTACACCTTC.

There are a few counts of this clonotype. The chain combines TRBV11-2 with TRBJ1-1; no reliable D call. This CDR3 is built from 15 residues. V shed 2 bases and J shed 1 base, with 11 bases lying between them. From germline, CDR1 is SGHAT and CDR2 FQNNGV. In DNA form, the CDR3 reads TGTGCCAGCAGCTTACTACAGAACCCGAACACTGAAGCTTTCTTT. Translation gives CASSLLQNPNTEAFF.

The chain combines TRBV11-2 with TRBJ2-1, with D uncertain. Trimming removed 5 bases at V and 9 bases at J, with 29 bases between. The CDR3 is 18 amino acids. Germline V CDR1 and CDR2: SGHAT, FQNNGV. The DNA for the CDR3 is TGTGCCAGCAGCCCCATAAAAAGAGACCCCCGGACGCCCTTTGAGCAGTTCTTC. Translated: CASSPIKRDPRTPFEQFF. The full variable domain, completed using reference TRBV11-2 and TRBJ2-1, is EAGVAQSPRYKIIEKRQSVAFWCNPISGHATLYWYQQILGQGPKLLIQFQNNGVVDDSQLPKDRFSAERLKGVDSTLKIQPAKLEDSAVYLCASSPIKRDPRTPFEQFFGPGTRLTVL.

This clonotype appeared a few times. CDR3 DNA: TGTGCCAGCTCAATAGGGGGAGGCTATGGCTACACCTTC. Translated: CASSIGGGYGYTF. The chain recombines TRBV19 with TRBJ1-2; the D gene is possibly TRBD1 (6 bases). Deletions cut 9 bases from V and 4 bases from J, with 15 bases between. In germline, CDR1 is LNHDA, CDR2 SQIVND (reference sequence). CDR3 length equals 13 residues.

This clonotype was observed at least ten times. The J gene is TRBJ2-3, the V gene TRBV20-1; TRBD2 matches 10 bases. CDR3 size: 16 residues. Germline V gives CDR1 DFQATT, CDR2 SNEGSKA (reference sequence). The V and J ends lost 2 bases and 4 bases, in that order; junction bases with no gene match: 9. The CDR3 DNA reads as TGCAGTGCTAGACCCCAACTAGCGGGGAAGGCAGATACGCAGTATTTT. Residues: CSARPQLAGKADTQYF.

This clonotype was detected ten times or more. The rearrangement uses TRBV20-1 and TRBJ1-6; TRBD1 agrees at 8 bases. CDR1 and CDR2 from the germline V gene are DFQATT and SNEGSKA (reference sequence). The CDR3 spans 13 residues. V lost 5 bases to trimming and J lost 6 bases; unmatched junction nucleotides: 3. This chain's CDR3 is CSARTGTNSPLHF. CDR3 in DNA: TGCAGTGCTCGGACAGGGACTAATTCACCCCTCCACTTT.

This clonotype was seen more than once but under ten times. This chain uses TRBV20-1 with TRBJ1-1, with TRBD1 as a possible D gene (5 bases). In germline, CDR1 is DFQATT, CDR2 SNEGSKA (reference sequence). V was trimmed by 1 base and J by 0 bases, leaving 12 bases between them. The CDR3 extends over 15 amino acids. CDR3 coding DNA: TGCAGTGCTAGAGCCGCAGGGAGCATGAACACTGAAGCTTTCTTT. It yields the protein CSARAAGSMNTEAFF.

This clonotype was counted at least ten times. This chain uses TRBV20-1 with TRBJ2-7, with D maybe TRBD1 (5 bases). Germline V CDR1 and CDR2: DFQATT, SNEGSKA (reference sequence). Trimming removed 4 bases from V and 4 bases from J, with 8 bases in between. This CDR3 spans 11 amino acids. Here the CDR3 DNA reads TGCAGTGCTACCGACAGATACGAGCAGTACTTC. Its translation: CSATDRYEQYF.

On this clonotype: A much more abundant neighbour one base away suggests this may be a read error. This CDR3 reads CASSQGGETQYF. CDR3 DNA: TGTGCCAGCAGCCAGGGGGGGGAGACCCAGTACTTC. V and J are TRBV12-3 or TRBV12-4 and TRBJ2-5, with D perhaps matching TRBD1 or TRBD2 (7 bases each). The CDR3 is 12 residues long. Trimming removed 6 bases at V and 5 bases at J, with 10 bases between.

The J gene is TRBJ1-1, the V gene TRBV12-3 or TRBV12-4; unclear D gene. Trimming shortened V by 6 bases and J by 2 bases, and 13 bases separated the two germline ends. The CDR3 runs to 14 residues. The CDR3: CASRGDALNTEAFF. CDR3 in DNA: TGTGCCAGCAGGGGCGACGCCCTCAACACTGAAGCTTTCTTT.

This clonotype was found a few times. The V call is TRBV9, the J call TRBJ2-1; TRBD2 agrees at 7 bases. CDR1 and CDR2 (germline): SGDLS, YYNGEE. The CDR3 extends over 15 amino acids. The J segment lost 3 bases and the V segment lost 0 bases, leaving 3 bases of the junction unmatched. CDR3 amino acids: CASSVAAGDYNEQFF. CDR3 DNA sequence: TGTGCCAGCAGCGTAGCTGCGGGGGACTACAATGAGCAGTTCTTC.

This clonotype was recorded at least ten times. The J gene is TRBJ1-1, the V gene TRBV10-3; D perhaps matches TRBD1 (6 bases). Germline lookup yields CDR1 ENHRY and CDR2 SYGVKD. The germline V and J ends were trimmed by 6 bases and 1 base, with 12 bases remaining between them. The CDR3 is 14 residues long. This CDR3 reads CAIRSRTANTEAFF. CDR3 nucleotide sequence: TGTGCCATCAGATCGAGGACAGCGAACACTGAAGCTTTCTTT.

This clonotype was observed many times. This chain connects TRBV5-1 to TRBJ1-5, with D possibly matching TRBD1 (5 bases). Germline V CDR1 and CDR2: SGHRS, YFSETQ. V lost 4 bases and J 0 bases, leaving 11 bases between the germline ends. The CDR3 runs to 15 residues. The DNA of the CDR3 is TGCGCCAGCAGCGCGGACGGGGGTAGCAATCAGCCCCAGCATTTT. The encoded protein is CASSADGGSNQPQHF.

This clonotype was counted at least ten times. The chain has TRBV12-3 or TRBV12-4 and TRBJ2-2; no clear D gene. V dropped 6 bases and J dropped 4 bases, with 9 bases sitting between them. The CDR3 is 13 residues long. The CDR3 DNA is TGTGCCAGCAGCACTACCTCCACCGGGGAGCTGTTTTTT. Protein product: CASSTTSTGELFF.

This chain joins TRBV5-4 and TRBJ2-3; the D gene is possibly TRBD2 (5 bases). CDR3 length: 16 amino acids. Germline assignment: CDR1 SGHNT and CDR2 YYREEE (reference sequence). The ends were cut back, 4 bases at V and 1 base at J, with 16 bases in the middle. The CDR3 DNA is TGTGCCAGCAGCCAAAAAAGCGGATCAGGCACAGATACGCAGTATTTT. It translates to CASSQKSGSGTDTQYF. The entire variable domain, with the rest obtained from reference TRBV5-4 and TRBJ2-3, is as follows: ETGVTQSPTHLIKTRGQQVTLRCSSQSGHNTVSWYQQALGQGPQFIFQYYREEENGRGNFPPRFSGLQFPNYSSELNVNALELDDSALYLCASSQKSGSGTDTQYFGPGTRLTVL.

The chain combines TRBV10-3 with TRBJ2-1; D remains unclear. With 3 bases removed from V and 8 bases from J, the gap between germline ends came to 8 bases. Germline CDR1 reads ENHRY; CDR2 reads SYGVKD. The CDR3 is 12 residues long. The CDR3 DNA reads as TGTGCCATCAGTGAAGGGATAGATGAGCAGTTCTTC. It encodes CAISEGIDEQFF.

At least ten counts were recorded for this clonotype. The chain recombines TRBV5-1 with TRBJ2-3; a possible D gene is TRBD1 (6 bases). The germline gives CDR1 SGHRS, CDR2 YFSETQ. The CDR3 loop spans 15 amino acids. V lost 2 bases and J 2 bases, leaving 12 bases between the germline ends. The CDR3 DNA is TGCGCCAGCAGCTTCGGGACAAGGGCCACAGATACGCAGTATTTT. This translates into CASSFGTRATDTQYF.